Following are 24 T cell receptor beta chains from one sample sequenced in a study of blood T cell repertoires in COVID-19. Here immunoSEQ multiplex PCR was the method, and the copy in TCRdb shows in-frame clones only, minus some. The sample holds roughly 160,000 clones; 84% are singletons and the top ten take 14%. The specimen was peripheral blood. The receptors come from a man between 18 and 35 years old with active or convalescent COVID-19.

This chain joins TRBV20-1 and TRBJ2-3; D unclear. V gave up 2 bases and J gave up 8 bases, with 5 bases separating them. This CDR3 spans 10 amino acids. In germline, CDR1 is DFQATT, CDR2 SNEGSKA (reference sequence). The CDR3 loop is CSARQATQYF. In nucleotides, the CDR3 is TGCAGTGCTAGACAGGCTACGCAGTATTTT.

The V call is TRBV4-1, the J call TRBJ2-4; the D gene is possibly TRBD1 (6 bases). The V end was cut by 2 bases, the J end by 9 bases, with 14 bases between. The CDR3 totals 14 residues. The germline V gene encodes CDR1 MGHRA and CDR2 YSYEKL. The CDR3 protein is CASSQRQGLAIQYF. CDR3 coding DNA: TGCGCCAGCAGCCAACGTCAGGGGTTGGCCATTCAGTACTTC.

The rearrangement uses TRBV19 and TRBJ2-2; 8 bases line up with TRBD1. The CDR3 runs 16 residues. CDR1 is LNHDA, CDR2 SQIVND, per germline (reference sequence). Trimming at V came to 1 base and at J to 5 bases, leaving 6 bases not matched to a gene. CDR3 sequence: CASSIVGQGRTGELFF. CDR3 DNA sequence: TGTGCCAGTAGTATAGTAGGACAGGGACGGACCGGGGAGCTGTTTTTT.

This chain links TRBV28 with TRBJ1-2; 9 nucleotides align to TRBD1. The CDR3 spans 15 residues. After removal of 3 bases from V and 5 bases from J, the junction contained 7 bases not matched to a gene. CDR1 MDHEN and CDR2 SYDVKM come from the germline V gene. The CDR3 protein is CASSFGQGITYGYTF. CDR3 sequence (DNA): TGTGCCAGCAGTTTCGGACAGGGGATAACATATGGCTACACCTTC.

V gene TRBV4-1 combines with J gene TRBJ2-5; TRBD1 matches at 8 bases. This CDR3 comprises 14 residues. CDR1 and CDR2 (germline): MGHRA, YSYEKL. V dropped 1 base and J dropped 4; count of bases not matched to a gene: 2. The CDR3 reads CASSQGTGLETQYF. As DNA, the CDR3 is TGCGCCAGCAGCCAAGGGACAGGGTTAGAGACCCAGTACTTC.

The J gene is TRBJ2-1, the V gene TRBV6-5; D perhaps matches TRBD2 (5 bases). This CDR3 spans 14 amino acids. V shed 6 bases and J shed 6 bases, with 15 bases lying between them. From germline, CDR1 is MNHEY and CDR2 SVGAGI. CDR3: CASSRTRVGNEQFF. CDR3 nucleotides: TGTGCCAGCAGCCGAACTAGGGTCGGCAATGAGCAGTTCTTC.

V usage is TRBV28 and J usage is TRBJ2-7; weak D call: TRBD1 (6 bases). This CDR3 comprises 15 residues. Germline CDR1 reads MDHEN; CDR2 reads SYDVKM. Trimming took off 4 bases at V and 3 bases at J, with 16 bases between the two ends. For the CDR3, the DNA is TGTGCCAGCAGTTCTCCCCCGACAGGCATCTACGAGCAGTACTTC. It encodes CASSSPPTGIYEQYF.

The chain employs TRBV5-1 and TRBJ2-5, with 13 bases matching TRBD2. This CDR3 spans 18 amino acids. After removal of 1 base from V and 0 bases from J, the junction contained 6 bases not matched to a gene. CDR1 and CDR2 from the germline V gene are SGHRS and YFSETQ. CDR3 bases: TGCGCCAGCAGCTTGAGACTAGCGGGGGGATCGTACCAAGAGACCCAGTACTTC. Encoded protein: CASSLRLAGGSYQETQYF.

The chain has TRBV6-6 and TRBJ2-3; the D gene is possibly TRBD2 (5 bases). Germline V gene lookup returns CDR1 MNHNY and CDR2 SVGAGI (reference sequence). The CDR3 length is 13 residues. Trimming removed 0 bases from V and 7 bases from J, with 8 bases in between. CDR3: CASSYSGLNTQYF. For the CDR3, the DNA is TGTGCCAGCAGTTACTCTGGACTGAATACGCAGTATTTT.

The V call is TRBV9, the J call TRBJ1-3; D might be TRBD1 (5 bases). This CDR3 has 14 residues. Deletions cut 3 bases from V and 8 bases from J, with 15 bases between. Germline V gene lookup returns CDR1 SGDLS and CDR2 YYNGEE. CDR3 amino acids: CASSGRDRPDTIYF. Here the CDR3 DNA reads TGTGCCAGCAGCGGGAGAGACAGACCTGACACCATATATTTT.

This clone was counted only a few times. V is TRBV28 and J is TRBJ1-3; 8 positions match TRBD1. Trimming took 8 bases from V and 6 from J; bases not matched to a gene: 6. Germline CDR1 MDHEN, CDR2 SYDVKM. The CDR3 covers 13 residues. The DNA for the CDR3 is TGTGCCAGCGTGACAGGGGTGACAAACACCATATATTTT. Protein product: CASVTGVTNTIYF.

CDR3 nucleotide sequence: TGTGCCAGCAGCTTAGGACTCTCGGTCAGCGCCGGGGAGCTGTTTTTT. This sequence encodes CASSLGLSVSAGELFF. The J gene is TRBJ2-2, the V gene TRBV7-2; D is undetermined. The CDR3 loop spans 16 amino acids. In germline, CDR1 is SGHTA, CDR2 FQGNSA. Trimming stripped 1 base from V and 6 bases from J, with 15 bases between.

The chain has TRBV9 and TRBJ1-2; D is unresolved. The germline V gene has CDR1 SGDLS and CDR2 YYNGEE. The CDR3 consists of 12 residues. V was clipped by 2 bases and J by 1 base, with 3 bases between them. The CDR3, as DNA: TGTGCCAGCAGCGTCCTTAACTATGGCTACACCTTC. Its protein is CASSVLNYGYTF.

The chain employs TRBV5-1 and TRBJ2-3, with TRBD2 matching over 11 bases. CDR1 and CDR2 from the germline V gene are SGHRS and YFSETQ. This CDR3 is built from 14 residues. With 6 bases clipped from V and 6 bases from J, the junction kept 6 bases outside the gene matches. The CDR3 coding sequence is TGCGCCAGCAATCCTAGCGGGAGGTGGGATACGCAGTATTTT. Amino acid sequence: CASNPSGRWDTQYF.

This clone was counted a single time. The chain couples TRBV18 to TRBJ1-1; 7 bases fit TRBD1. CDR3 length: 14 amino acids. CDR1 is KGHSH, CDR2 LQKENI, per germline. The trim removed 4 bases at V and 6 bases at J, leaving 8 bases unmatched. CDR3 protein: CASSLKQGRSEAFF. CDR3 in DNA: TGTGCCAGCTCACTAAAACAGGGGAGGTCTGAAGCTTTCTTT.

The chain joins TRBV12-3 or TRBV12-4 to TRBJ1-2; D uncertain. Between the trimmed V and J ends, which lost 6 bases and 4 bases, there was a span of 3 bases. The CDR3 is 10 residues long. DNA for the CDR3: TGTGCCAGCAGCCGCTATGGCTACACCTTC. This sequence encodes CASSRYGYTF.

The chain couples TRBV7-8 to TRBJ2-7; possibly TRBD1 for D (6 bases). Germline lookup yields CDR1 SGHVS and CDR2 FQNEAQ. The V end was cut by 5 bases, the J end by 5 bases, with 16 bases between. The CDR3 is made up of 14 amino acids. The CDR3 bases are TGTGCCAGCAGCCTTAGGCCTGACAGGAACGAGCAGTACTTC. This translates into CASSLRPDRNEQYF.

The V gene is TRBV18, the J gene TRBJ2-2, with D perhaps matching TRBD2 (5 bases). The germline V gene has CDR1 KGHSH and CDR2 LQKENI. This CDR3 contains 17 residues. Between the trimmed V and J ends, which lost 8 bases and 5 bases, there was a span of 24 bases. Here the CDR3 DNA reads TGTGCCAGCAACCTACGCCCGAGGGCATCGCGGACCGGGGAGCTGTTTTTT. Its translation: CASNLRPRASRTGELFF.

The chain is built from TRBV5-6 and TRBJ2-3; unclear D gene. V was clipped by 0 bases and J by 8 bases, with 7 bases between them. The CDR3 has 12 amino acids. Germline V gene sequence: CDR1 SGHDT, CDR2 YYEEEE. CDR3 region: CASSLGAGTQYF. In DNA form, the CDR3 reads TGTGCCAGCAGCTTGGGGGCAGGTACGCAGTATTTT.

The J gene is TRBJ1-1, the V gene TRBV18; TRBD1 aligns across 9 bases. The CDR3 sequence is 13 residues long. V gave up 2 bases and J gave up 6 bases; unmatched junction bases: 1. Germline CDR1 is KGHSH and CDR2 is LQKENI. CDR3 bases: TGTGCCAGCTCACCAACAGGGGGCTCTGAAGCTTTCTTT. The encoded protein is CASSPTGGSEAFF.

Concerning this clone itself: The identical CDR3 is also encoded by other nucleotide sequences in the sample. The chain links TRBV3-1 (or the pseudogene TRBV3-2) to TRBJ2-2, with 7 bases fitting TRBD2. Trimming took 4 bases from V and 0 from J; bases not matched to a gene: 2. Per the germline V gene, CDR1 is LGHDT and CDR2 is YNNKEL (reference sequence). The CDR3 sequence is 15 residues long. As DNA, the CDR3 is TGTGCCAGCAGCCTCGGACTAGCGAACACCGGGGAGCTGTTTTTT. Amino acid sequence: CASSLGLANTGELFF.

The chain couples TRBV3-1 (or the pseudogene TRBV3-2) to TRBJ2-1; D gene unclear. Trimming left V 1 base short and J 1 base short, with 20 bases between. CDR1 and CDR2 (germline): LGHDT, YNNKEL (reference sequence). The CDR3 totals 19 residues. DNA of the CDR3: TGTGCCAGCAGCCAAGGTTTGCACGAGGCAGAAATATCCTACAATGAGCAGTTCTTC. It encodes CASSQGLHEAEISYNEQFF.

The table lists this clone with a count of one. The V call is TRBV4-3, the J call TRBJ2-3; 11 nucleotides line up with TRBD2. After removal of 0 bases from V and 4 bases from J, the junction contained 9 bases not matched to a gene. The CDR3 is made up of 18 amino acids. Germline V gives CDR1 LGHNA, CDR2 YSLEER. CDR3 DNA: TGCGCCAGCAGCCAAGAGGTTTCCGTAGCGGGAGGGCCAGATACGCAGTATTTT. It is translated as CASSQEVSVAGGPDTQYF.

The chain combines TRBV18 with TRBJ2-3, with a possible D match to TRBD1 (6 bases). Germline V lookup: CDR1 KGHSH, CDR2 LQKENI. V shed 1 base and J shed 2 bases, with 10 bases lying between them. The CDR3 length is 15 residues. This chain's CDR3 is CASSPQQGPTDTQYF. CDR3 in DNA: TGTGCCAGCTCACCACAACAGGGACCCACAGATACGCAGTATTTT.